This T cell receptor (beta chain) appears in the sequencing data of a study of blood T cell repertoires in COVID-19. Study as a whole: Both acute and convalescent COVID-19 samples were obtained from the United States, Italy and Spain.

The CDR3 length is 18 residues. Looked up from germline, CDR1 is LGHNA and CDR2 is YNFKEQ. Trimming took 0 bases from V and 1 from J; bases not matched to a gene: 4. How the authors handled the data: Estimation of nucleated cell counts relied on the amplification of reference gene primers. Profiling relied on immunoSEQ multiplex PCR, and the TCRdb table lists in-frame clones only, not all of them. That table furnishes V, J and clone size, whereas the DNA furnished D and trimming. The sample holds 65,000 to 90,000 clones; roughly 78% are singletons and the top ten take 8% to 13%. This clone was seen a single time.

The TCR originated in a man aged 55 to 70 with acute or convalescent COVID-19. Sequenced input: peripheral blood. The chain uses TRBV4-2 and TRBJ2-3; the match to TRBD2 covers 13 bases. The CDR3 loop reads CASSQETSGGARTDTQYF. The CDR3 nucleotides are TGTGCCAGCAGCCAAGAAACTAGCGGGGGGGCACGCACAGATACGCAGTATTTT.